This note documents a single T cell receptor beta chain sequence. V was cut by 2 bases and J by 3 bases, with 11 bases left in between. The CDR3 is 15 amino acids. Germline loops: CDR1 KGHSH, CDR2 LQKENI. This sample is drawn from a study of blood T cell repertoires in COVID-19. Study details: Both acute and convalescent COVID-19 samples were obtained from the United States, Italy and Spain. PBMCs, B-cell-depleted T cells, or T cells provided the cDNA or gDNA that made up the material.

As processed by the authors: Reference gene primer amplification gave nucleated cell count estimates. Method: immunoSEQ multiplex PCR; TCRdb's copy keeps in-frame clones and lacks some. Clone size and V and J calls were adopted from that table, with D and trimming inferred from the DNA. This sample has around 180,000 clones; 70% to 90% occur once, and the top ten carry 3% to 4%. Sequencing input: peripheral blood. The clonotype comes from a man in his sixties with acute or convalescent COVID-19. The rearrangement links TRBV18 to TRBJ2-1, with D tentatively TRBD2 (5 bases). CDR3 residues: CASSPASRNYNEQFF. The DNA of the CDR3 is TGTGCCAGCTCACCAGCTAGCCGAAACTACAATGAGCAGTTCTTC.